This T cell receptor (beta chain) was identified in a study of cytomegalovirus exposure and HLA in healthy donors. Germline trimming cut 3 bases from V and 4 bases from J; bases unmatched to any gene: 7. The CDR3 length is 15 residues. Looked up from germline, CDR1 is SGHVS and CDR2 is FNYEAQ. The PCR was carried out with 60 Vbeta primers and 13 Jbeta primers. Some clones are missing from TCRdb's copy, which holds only in-frame ones; the method was immunoSEQ multiplex PCR. The table includes 250,000 or so clones, under 90% detected once. This chain links TRBV7-6 with TRBJ2-5; 8 positions agree with TRBD2. The sample consisted of PBMCs. The receptor's source is a human donor in good health. As DNA, the CDR3 is TGTGCCAGCAGCTTTGGAGCGGGAGTGGCAGAGACCCAGTACTTC. This gives the protein CASSFGAGVAETQYF. Drawing the rest from reference TRBV7-6 and TRBJ2-5, the complete variable domain is GAGVSQSPRYKVTKRGQDVALRCDPISGHVSLYWYRQALGQGPEFLTYFNYEAQQDKSGLPNDRFSAERPEGSISTLTIQRTEQRDSAMYRCASSFGAGVAETQYFGPGTRLLVL.